These 10 T cell receptor beta chains were all obtained from the same sample, sequenced in a study of Ad26.COV2.S vaccination and SARS-CoV-2 variants. TCRdb's table, derived via immunoSEQ multiplex PCR, lists solely in-frame clones and lacks some. The sample lists tens of thousands of clones, more than 70% occurring once. Sequencing used peripheral blood, obtained after recovery from COVID-19. These receptors were obtained from a human donor who had recovered from COVID-19.

The genes are TRBV11-3 and TRBJ2-7; 7 bases are shared with TRBD1. Germline lookup yields CDR1 SGHNT and CDR2 YENEEA. There are 15 residues in the CDR3. After removal of 4 bases from V and 2 bases from J, the junction contained 8 bases not matched to a gene. CDR3 residues: CASSSSGTEPYEQYF. CDR3 DNA sequence: TGTGCCAGCAGCTCCTCCGGGACAGAGCCCTACGAGCAGTACTTC.

This clone was counted a few times. J is TRBJ2-1 and V is TRBV6-2 or TRBV6-3; the match to TRBD2 covers 7 bases. In germline, CDR1 is MNHEY, CDR2 SVGEGT. The CDR3 runs to 14 residues. Trimming cost V 5 bases and J 7 bases; bases outside gene matches: 8. The CDR3 loop reads CASSIGGVLNEQFF. The CDR3 nucleotides read TGTGCCAGCAGTATTGGGGGGGTACTAAATGAGCAGTTCTTC.

The chain joins TRBV3-1 (or the pseudogene TRBV3-2) to TRBJ2-2, with D maybe TRBD2 (6 bases). CDR3 length: 15 residues. Germline CDR1 LGHDT, CDR2 YNNKEL (reference sequence). Trimming shortened V by 4 bases and J by 6 bases, and 15 bases separated the two germline ends. In DNA form, the CDR3 reads TGTGCCAGCAGCCGGGACTCCCTAAGTGCCGGGGAGCTGTTTTTT. It codes for CASSRDSLSAGELFF.

V usage is TRBV11-3 and J usage is TRBJ1-3, with D possibly being TRBD1 (6 bases). Trimming shortened V by 2 bases and J by 4 bases, and 12 bases separated the two germline ends. Germline V gene data show CDR1 as SGHNT and CDR2 as YENEEA. The CDR3 totals 15 residues. CDR3 nucleotides: TGTGCCAGCAGCTTACCGGGGGCGAGAGGAAACACCATATATTTT. Its protein product is CASSLPGARGNTIYF.

V is TRBV28 and J is TRBJ2-7, with 8 bases aligning to TRBD1. The CDR3 extends over 13 amino acids. Germline V lookup: CDR1 MDHEN, CDR2 SYDVKM. The V segment lost 5 bases and the J segment 7 bases; nucleotides outside the gene matches: 7. CDR3 DNA: TGTGCCAGCAGTGTTCAGGGGGCGAAGGAGCAGTACTTC. This gives the protein CASSVQGAKEQYF.

The CDR3 is CASSGISYEQYF. The DNA of the CDR3 is TGTGCCAGCTCGGGTATCTCCTACGAGCAGTACTTC. J is TRBJ2-7 and V is TRBV18; D is ambiguous. V lost 6 bases to trimming and J lost 0 bases, with 6 bases between them. The CDR3 sequence is 12 residues long. Germline loops: CDR1 KGHSH, CDR2 LQKENI.

V and J are TRBV28 and TRBJ2-3; 7 positions match TRBD1. Germline V lookup: CDR1 MDHEN, CDR2 SYDVKM. Trimming removed 5 bases from V and 1 base from J; junction bases left unmatched: 6. This CDR3 spans 15 amino acids. The CDR3 bases are TGTGCCAGCAGTCTCTCAGGGGGTCGCACAGATACGCAGTATTTT. Protein product: CASSLSGGRTDTQYF.

This clone was seen at least ten times. This sequence joins TRBV28 and TRBJ1-5; 8 positions match TRBD1. CDR1 is MDHEN, CDR2 SYDVKM, per germline. V was clipped by 4 bases and J by 4 bases; unmatched bases: 6. The CDR3 totals 15 residues. Here the CDR3 reads CASSYRDRSNQPQHF. The CDR3 bases are TGTGCCAGCAGTTACCGGGACAGGTCTAATCAGCCCCAGCATTTT.

This chain links TRBV27 with TRBJ2-1; tentative D call: TRBD2 (6 bases). Germline CDR1 MNHEY, CDR2 SMNVEV (reference sequence). V gave up 3 bases and J gave up 4 bases, with 13 bases separating them. The CDR3 loop spans 15 amino acids. CDR3 residues: CASSFGLATYNEQFF. The CDR3 bases are TGTGCCAGCAGTTTCGGTCTAGCGACTTACAATGAGCAGTTCTTC.

The chain couples TRBV28 to TRBJ1-2; 10 nucleotides align to TRBD1. CDR1 is MDHEN, CDR2 SYDVKM, per germline. This CDR3 has 16 amino acids. Germline trimming cut 5 bases from V and 4 bases from J; bases unmatched to any gene: 10. CDR3 amino acids: CASSKLRRDRGYGYTF. The CDR3 region has the DNA TGTGCCAGCAGTAAACTCCGCCGGGACAGGGGCTATGGCTACACCTTC.